The 10 T cell receptor beta chains listed next were all sequenced from one sample in a study of blood T cell repertoires in COVID-19. Assay: immunoSEQ multiplex PCR; the TCRdb copy retains only in-frame clones and omits some. The repertoire holds approximately 440,000 clones, with 90% as singletons. The sequencing sample was made of PBMCs or T cells enriched from blood (not recorded which). The receptors originated from a man in his late teens or twenties who had recovered from COVID-19.

The chain couples TRBV19 to TRBJ1-3; D is undetermined. This CDR3 spans 14 amino acids. Germline V gene lookup returns CDR1 LNHDA and CDR2 SQIVND (reference sequence). Trimming removed 7 bases from V and 9 bases from J, with 19 bases in between. CDR3 sequence reads: CASIGGRGSGTIYF. DNA of the CDR3: TGTGCCAGTATTGGAGGACGCGGTTCTGGCACCATATATTTT.

The rearrangement uses TRBV11-2 and TRBJ1-5; the D gene is possibly TRBD1 (5 bases). The germline V gene has CDR1 SGHAT and CDR2 FQNNGV. Trimming left V 5 bases short and J 1 base short, with 12 bases between. The CDR3 is made up of 15 amino acids. CDR3 loop: CASSGIRGSNQPQHF. In DNA form, the CDR3 reads TGTGCCAGCAGCGGTATACGGGGGAGCAATCAGCCCCAGCATTTT.

The V gene is TRBV11-2, the J gene TRBJ1-1, with 7 bases matching TRBD1. Germline V gene data show CDR1 as SGHAT and CDR2 as FQNNGV. The CDR3 is made up of 15 amino acids. V lost 5 bases to trimming and J lost 2 bases; unmatched junction nucleotides: 8. DNA for the CDR3: TGTGCCAGCAGCGCCCTACAGGGGATAAACACTGAAGCTTTCTTT. Protein sequence: CASSALQGINTEAFF.

As DNA, the CDR3 is TGTGCCAGTAGCACCGACATCTCTGGAAACACCATATATTTT. Its translation: CASSTDISGNTIYF. The chain combines TRBV19 with TRBJ1-3; D is unresolved. The germline gives CDR1 LNHDA, CDR2 SQIVND (reference sequence). V lost 6 bases to trimming and J lost 0 bases, with 9 bases between them. The CDR3 extends over 14 amino acids.

The chain carries TRBV18 and TRBJ1-4; 7 bases are a match to TRBD1. V lost 6 bases and J lost 8; bases outside the gene matches: 6. The CDR3 has 13 residues. CDR1 and CDR2 from the germline V gene are KGHSH and LQKENI. Here the CDR3 reads CASSRDSWEKLFF. The CDR3 DNA reads TGTGCCAGCTCTCGGGACAGTTGGGAAAAACTGTTTTTT.

The chain employs TRBV28 and TRBJ1-6; possible D gene TRBD1, 6 bases. Trimming pared 8 bases from V and 9 bases from J, leaving 17 bases between. The CDR3 has 14 amino acids. Germline-derived CDR1 and CDR2 are MDHEN and SYDVKM. The CDR3 nucleotides are TGTGCCAGCTCCCCGGTAGGGGGATTTTCACCCCTCCACTTT. Amino acids: CASSPVGGFSPLHF.

V and J are TRBV7-2 and TRBJ2-7, with D possibly TRBD1 on 6 matching bases. Trimming removed 0 bases from V and 5 bases from J, with 14 bases in between. CDR1 and CDR2 from the germline V gene are SGHTA and FQGNSA. The CDR3 totals 15 residues. The CDR3 region is CASSLAGTGKNEQYF. The CDR3, as DNA: TGTGCCAGCAGCTTAGCAGGTACAGGGAAGAACGAGCAGTACTTC.

V and J are TRBV6-1 and TRBJ1-5, with 10 nucleotides matching TRBD1. V dropped 4 bases and J dropped 0; count of bases not matched to a gene: 3. Germline V gene sequence: CDR1 MNHNS, CDR2 SASEGT. The CDR3 totals 16 residues. This CDR3 reads CASSVDRGYSNQPQHF. DNA of the CDR3: TGTGCCAGCAGTGTGGACAGGGGGTATAGCAATCAGCCCCAGCATTTT.

The V call is TRBV7-3, the J call TRBJ1-2; TRBD1 aligns across 9 bases. CDR3 length equals 13 residues. Per germline, CDR1 SGHTA and CDR2 FQGTGA. J was trimmed by 7 bases and V by 5 bases; bases with no gene match: 5. The CDR3: CASSLGTGLGYTF. CDR3 coding DNA: TGTGCCAGCAGCCTCGGGACAGGGCTTGGCTACACCTTC.

This chain links TRBV9 with TRBJ1-3; possibly TRBD1 for D (5 bases). Looked up from germline, CDR1 is SGDLS and CDR2 is YYNGEE. The CDR3 extends over 16 amino acids. Trimming stripped 0 bases from V and 4 bases from J, with 14 bases between. The CDR3: CASSVASSTGGNTIYF. For the CDR3, the DNA is TGTGCCAGCAGCGTAGCGTCCTCAACAGGAGGAAACACCATATATTTT.